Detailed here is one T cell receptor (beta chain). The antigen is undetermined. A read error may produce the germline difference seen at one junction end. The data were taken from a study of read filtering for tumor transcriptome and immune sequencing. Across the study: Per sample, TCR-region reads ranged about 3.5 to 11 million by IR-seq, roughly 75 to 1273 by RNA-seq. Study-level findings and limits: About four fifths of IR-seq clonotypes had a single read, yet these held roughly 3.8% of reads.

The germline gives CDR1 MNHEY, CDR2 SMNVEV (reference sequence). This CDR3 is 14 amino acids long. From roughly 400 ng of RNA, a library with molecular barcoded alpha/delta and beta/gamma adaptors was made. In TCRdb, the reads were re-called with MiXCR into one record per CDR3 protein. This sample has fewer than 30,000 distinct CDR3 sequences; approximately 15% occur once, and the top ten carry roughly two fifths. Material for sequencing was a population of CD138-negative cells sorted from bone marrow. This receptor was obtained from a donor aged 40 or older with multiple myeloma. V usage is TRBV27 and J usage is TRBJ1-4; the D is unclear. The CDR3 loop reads CASSSDGPGWKRFF. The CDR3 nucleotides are TGTGCCAGCAGTTCCGATGGGCCGGGGTGGAAACGGTTTTTT.